The rows below give T cell receptor beta chains drawn from one sample of a study of T cell repertoires in cytomegalovirus infection. MiXCR, applied by TCRdb to the reads, yields one record per CDR3 protein. The table shows almost 500,000 distinct CDR3 sequences, with about 11% occurring only once. Specimen: PBMCs. The receptors originated from a human donor in good health (CMV status not recorded). Some clones in this sample may be carry-over from other donors' samples. CDR3s include the opening cysteine and the closing phenylalanine or tryptophan. D genes are given only for firm matches. Size values are once, few and many counts, or a class for expanded clones, and some rows have none.

d_call j_call clone_size v_call cdr3_nt cdr3_aa
NA TRBJ2-1 NA TRBV30 TGTGCCTGGAGTGGGGGACGGAACAATGAGCAGTTCTTC CAWSGGRNNEQFF
TRBD1 TRBJ1-2 few TRBV6-5 TGTGCCAGCAGCCGGCGACAGGGAGGGAACTATGGCTACACCTTC CASSRRQGGNYGYTF
NA TRBJ2-7 many TRBV18 TGTGCCAGCTCACGGGAAACAGGTGCCTACGAGCAGTACTTC CASSRETGAYEQYF
TRBD1 TRBJ1-3 few TRBV7-9 TGTGCCAGCAGCCAGTGGGACAGCTCTGGAAACACCATATATTTT CASSQWDSSGNTIYF
TRBD1 TRBJ1-1 few TRBV7-9 TGTGCCAGCAGCTTAGGAAAGGGGGCGAGAACTGAAGCTTTCTTT CASSLGKGARTEAFF
TRBD1 TRBJ1-2 NA TRBV27 TGTGCCAGCAGTTCCGGGACAGGGGGCGGCTATGGCTACATCTTC CASSSGTGGGYGYIF
TRBD1 TRBJ2-4 many TRBV6-1 TGTGCCAGCAGTGAATTGACAGGGGGGAATCGGAACATTCAGTACTTC CASSELTGGNRNIQYF
TRBD2 TRBJ2-7 few TRBV29-1 TGCAGCGTTCGGCCTAGCGGGAGGGCCTACGAGCAGTACTTC CSVRPSGRAYEQYF
NA TRBJ2-2 few TRBV30 TGTGCCTGGAGGGGTAGCGGAAAGGGGGAGCTGTTTTTT CAWRGSGKGELFF
NA TRBJ2-1 few TRBV5-4 TGTGCCAGCAGCTCTACAGCTAACTCCTACAATGAGCAGTTCTTC CASSSTANSYNEQFF
TRBD1 TRBJ1-1 once TRBV18 TGTGCCAGCTCACCGGGACAGGGGTCGATAGGCTCCGAAGCTTTCTTT CASSPGQGSIGSEAFF
TRBD2 TRBJ2-7 many TRBV28 TGTGCCAGCAGTTTATCAGCGGGAGAAGTCGAGCAGTACTTC CASSLSAGEVEQYF
TRBD2 TRBJ2-2 NA TRBV6-6 TGTGCCAGCAGTTGGATAGCGGGGGGTGGCGGGGAGCTGTTTTTT CASSWIAGGGGELFF
NA TRBJ2-1 many TRBV28 TGTGCCAGCAGTTTACTGCCCAGCGATCAGCAGTTCTTC CASSLLPSDQQFF
TRBD1 TRBJ1-6 many TRBV20-1 TGCAGTGCTAGAGGCGCCACGACAGGGGGTAATTCACCCCTCCACTTT CSARGATTGGNSPLHF
TRBD2 TRBJ2-7 many TRBV15 TGTGCCACCAGCAGAGGTCCAGCGGGGGCGTACGAGCAGTACTTC CATSRGPAGAYEQYF
TRBD1 TRBJ2-3 many TRBV6-5 TGTGCCAGCAGTTACTCGGGTTGGGACAGGGGCGTCGATACGCAGTATTTT CASSYSGWDRGVDTQYF
TRBD2 TRBJ2-3 many TRBV12-3/TRBV12-4 TGTGCCAGCAGCCCACCTAGCGGTACGCAGTATTTT CASSPPSGTQYF